The 16 T cell receptor beta chains below come from one sample, sequenced in a study of blood T cell repertoires in COVID-19. TCRdb keeps only in-frame clones here, not all; method: immunoSEQ multiplex PCR. The sample lists under 300,000 clones; 85% were seen once. Specimen: peripheral blood. These receptors all stem from a human donor in a cohort sampled during active COVID-19.

The chain joins TRBV5-6 to TRBJ2-1, with D perhaps matching TRBD2 (6 bases). Germline-derived CDR1 and CDR2 are SGHDT and YYEEEE. The CDR3 runs to 15 residues. V lost 2 bases and J 1 base, leaving 10 bases between the germline ends. The CDR3 nucleotides are TGTGCCAGCAGCTTATTAGCGGATTCCTACAATGAGCAGTTCTTC. As protein: CASSLLADSYNEQFF.

The chain is built from TRBV5-1 and TRBJ2-3; TRBD2 matches at 13 bases. The trim removed 4 bases at V and 4 bases at J, leaving 6 bases unmatched. The CDR3 has 16 amino acids. Germline CDR1 reads SGHRS; CDR2 reads YFSETQ. The CDR3 reads CASSPGLAGDSDTQYF. DNA for the CDR3: TGCGCCAGCAGCCCTGGACTAGCGGGAGATTCAGATACGCAGTATTTT.

The chain uses TRBV4-2 and TRBJ1-1, with 10 bases fitting TRBD1. Per the germline V gene, CDR1 is LGHNA and CDR2 is YNFKEQ. This CDR3 spans 16 amino acids. V shed 4 bases and J 5 bases; nucleotides not matched to a gene: 10. The CDR3 DNA is TGTGCCAGCAGCCCAAGGACAGGGGGAAGTGGGACTGAAGCTTTCTTT. This sequence encodes CASSPRTGGSGTEAFF.

The V and J genes are TRBV10-2 and TRBJ1-2; TRBD1 matches at 7 bases. This CDR3 has 14 amino acids. V trimming: 7 bases; J trimming: 4 bases; junction bases outside the gene matches: 9. The germline CDR1 and CDR2 sequences are WSHSY and SAAADI. The CDR3 here is CASKPTRDSYGYTF. Here the CDR3 DNA reads TGCGCCAGCAAACCAACCCGGGACAGCTATGGCTACACCTTC.

The chain employs TRBV5-1 and TRBJ2-2; 12 bases are a match to TRBD2. The CDR3 length is 18 residues. The trim removed 4 bases at V and 4 bases at J, leaving 11 bases unmatched. Germline values: CDR1 SGHRS, CDR2 YFSETQ. The CDR3 DNA is TGCGCCAGCAGCACGAATACTCTAGCGGGAGGGCGCACCGGGGAGCTGTTTTTT. As protein: CASSTNTLAGGRTGELFF.

With regard to this clone: One end of the junction fails to match germline, which may point to a read error. The V gene is TRBV6-1, the J gene TRBJ2-3; D is unclear. Germline values: CDR1 MNHNS, CDR2 SASEGT. CDR3 length: 10 amino acids. The CDR3: CASSEEIPSF. CDR3 DNA sequence: TGTGCCAGCAGTGAAGAAATCCCGTCTTTT.

The V gene is TRBV7-2, the J gene TRBJ1-1; TRBD1 might be the D (5 bases). Per germline, CDR1 SGHTA and CDR2 FQGNSA. The CDR3 covers 15 residues. Trimming left V 5 bases short and J 1 base short, with 14 bases between. The CDR3 reads CASSPGGSGNTEAFF. The DNA for the CDR3 is TGTGCCAGCAGCCCCGGGGGGAGTGGGAACACTGAAGCTTTCTTT. Variable domain in full (rest from reference TRBV7-2 and TRBJ1-1): GAGVSQSPSNKVTEKGKDVELRCDPISGHTALYWYRQSLGQGLEFLIYFQGNSAPDKSGLPSDRFSAERTGGSVSTLTIQRTQQEDSAVYLCASSPGGSGNTEAFFGQGTRLTVV.

The chain has TRBV10-3 and TRBJ2-1; 8 bases agree with TRBD1. Trimming removed 6 bases from V and 0 bases from J; junction bases left unmatched: 7. The CDR3 is 16 amino acids. The V gene's germline CDR1 is ENHRY and CDR2 SYGVKD. The CDR3 nucleotides are TGTGCCATCAGGGGACAGGAAGCTAGCTCCTACAATGAGCAGTTCTTC. It is translated as CAIRGQEASSYNEQFF.

The chain combines TRBV5-4 with TRBJ1-2, with TRBD1 matching 7 bases. Trimming at V came to 6 bases and at J to 6 bases, leaving 8 bases not matched to a gene. The CDR3 has 13 amino acids. The germline V gene has CDR1 SGHNT and CDR2 YYREEE (reference sequence). CDR3 residues: CASTLDRDDGYTF. In DNA, the CDR3 is TGTGCCAGCACCCTTGACAGGGACGATGGCTACACCTTC.

This clone was picked up a small number of times. The chain has TRBV4-1 and TRBJ2-1; TRBD2 matches at 11 bases. CDR3 length equals 18 residues. J lost 3 bases, V lost 2 bases, and 9 bases had no gene match. Germline values: CDR1 MGHRA, CDR2 YSYEKL. The CDR3 protein is CASSQRSTGTSGYNEQFF. The CDR3 DNA follows: TGCGCCAGCAGCCAACGTAGTACCGGGACTAGCGGCTACAATGAGCAGTTCTTC.

This chain links TRBV6-5 with TRBJ1-2; 8 bases fit TRBD1. The CDR3 has 13 amino acids. Germline values: CDR1 MNHEY, CDR2 SVGAGI. V was clipped by 11 bases and J by 2 bases; unmatched bases: 7. As DNA, the CDR3 is TGTGCCGCAGCACGGACAGGGAACTATGGCTACACCTTC. This encodes CAAARTGNYGYTF.

This chain uses TRBV9 with TRBJ1-1; a possible D gene is TRBD1 (5 bases). V was pared by 0 bases and J by 4 bases, with 13 bases between. Germline-derived CDR1 and CDR2 are SGDLS and YYNGEE. The length of the CDR3 is 15 residues. CDR3 DNA sequence: TGTGCCAGCAGCGTAGCGGGGGAGGGCGGCACTGAAGCTTTCTTT. Its translation is CASSVAGEGGTEAFF.

The chain links TRBV11-2 to TRBJ1-1; D is unclear. Germline CDR1 and CDR2: SGHAT and FQNNGV. The CDR3 runs 15 residues. V was trimmed by 4 bases and J by 4 bases, leaving 16 bases between them. CDR3 nucleotide sequence: TGTGCCAGCAGCTCGCGGGGAGGGCTCGGCACTGAAGCTTTCTTT. This codes for CASSSRGGLGTEAFF.

The chain joins TRBV28 to TRBJ2-3, with 7 bases that match TRBD2. This CDR3 is 14 amino acids long. The germline CDR1 and CDR2 sequences are MDHEN and SYDVKM. Losses at the gene ends were 7 bases for V and 5 bases for J; bases not matched to a gene: 9. CDR3 protein: CASIPGGSLDTQYF. DNA of the CDR3: TGTGCCAGCATCCCGGGGGGTTCGTTAGATACGCAGTATTTT.

V is TRBV6-6 and J is TRBJ1-4; D unresolved. Trimming cost V 4 bases and J 4 bases, with 4 bases left between them. The CDR3 is made up of 12 amino acids. Germline CDR1 is MNHNY and CDR2 is SVGAGI (reference sequence). CDR3 DNA: TGTGCCAGCAGTTTACTTAATGAAAAACTGTTTTTT. This codes for CASSLLNEKLFF.

V usage is TRBV20-1 and J usage is TRBJ2-5, with 8 bases matching TRBD2. The germline gives CDR1 DFQATT, CDR2 SNEGSKA (reference sequence). Unmatched junction bases numbered 6, after V lost 8 bases and J lost 7 bases. The CDR3 contains 11 residues. DNA of the CDR3: TGCAGTCCAACCAGCGGGAGGACCCAGTACTTC. Amino acid sequence: CSPTSGRTQYF.